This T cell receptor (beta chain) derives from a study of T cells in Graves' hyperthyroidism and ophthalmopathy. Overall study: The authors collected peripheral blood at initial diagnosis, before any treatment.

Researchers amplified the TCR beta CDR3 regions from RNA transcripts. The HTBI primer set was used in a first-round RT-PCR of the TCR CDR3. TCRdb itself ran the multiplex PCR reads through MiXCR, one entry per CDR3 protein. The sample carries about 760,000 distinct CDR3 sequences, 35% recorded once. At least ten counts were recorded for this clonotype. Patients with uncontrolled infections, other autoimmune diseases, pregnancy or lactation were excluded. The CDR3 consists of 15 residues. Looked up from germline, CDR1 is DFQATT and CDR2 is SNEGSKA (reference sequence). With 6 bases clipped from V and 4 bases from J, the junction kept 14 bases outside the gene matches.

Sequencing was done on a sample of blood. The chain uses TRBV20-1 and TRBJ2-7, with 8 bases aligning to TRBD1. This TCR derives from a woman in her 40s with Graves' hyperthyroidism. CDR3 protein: CSAAQEDRVPYEQYF. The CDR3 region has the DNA TGCAGTGCGGCTCAGGAGGACAGGGTCCCGTACGAGCAGTACTTC.